This T cell receptor beta chain came from a study of cytomegalovirus exposure and HLA in healthy donors (dated by TCRdb to about 2017). Study-level background: According to an earlier analysis of a few hundred of the donors, some 170 million T cells yielded 120 million or so unique TCR beta sequences and 276 Gb of sequence data. The study aimed to test whether cataloging public T cell receptors could reveal signatures of past pathogen exposure. Of the approximately 400 genotyped donors, about 80% fell in the genetic ancestry cluster associated with self-reported Caucasian donors. Class I and class II HLA loci were covered by the typing at four-digit resolution. In addition to the first cohort of 666 subjects, a separate validation cohort of under 150 different subjects was used. An early release covering more than 500 HLA-typed donors comprised about 300 gigabases of sequencing data and some 79 million unique TCR sequences. To study patterns of TCR occurrence, a later analysis re-analyzed previously published TCR beta repertoires from 666 donors and added high-resolution HLA genotyping. Several DR-DQ haplotypes were handled as single units for association and clustering because linkage in the cohort was strong. Alongside the repertoire data, information on donor age, sex, ethnicity and CMV serostatus was compiled. Every repertoire in the discovery cohort had been generated on one and the same sequencing platform. An earlier analysis of 587 of the donors used high-throughput TCR beta sequencing to judge whether each TCR beta V gene segment behaved as functional or pseudogenic. High-throughput TCR immunosequencing, statistical association of individual TCRs with disease status, and machine learning were combined to predict cytomegalovirus infection status. The study used immunosequencing to profile the T cell repertoires of some 600 subjects and linked those repertoires to cytomegalovirus serostatus. Across some 400 genotyped donors of the cohort, an average of approximately 220,000 unique TCR beta nucleotide sequences per donor were sequenced, and roughly 20% of those sequences were non-productive. In a later genetic analysis, genome-wide SNP genotypes for about 65% of the roughly 670 donors were used, and that subset was treated as a discovery cohort. Typing coverage varied by locus: about 629-640 donors for A, B, C, DRB1 and DQB1; some 520 for DQA1; approximately 570 for DPA1; approximately 470 for DPB1. Rather than using new phenotypic data, the later analysis identified candidate immune exposures from TCR beta sequences and from how often those sequences occurred across donors.

General findings and caveats noted by the study authors: A cluster of highly shared sequence variants was judged likely to represent a technical artifact of the sequencing pipeline. Because counts were too low, seventeen rarely observed V segments, including chromosome 9 orphons, were left out of the earlier analysis of 500 to 750 of the donors. Several of the top co-occurrence clusters appeared to be linked to parvovirus B19, influenza, CMV and Epstein-Barr virus, according to a later analysis. Strong co-occurrence of HLA alleles, especially DR and DQ, made assigning TCR associations to individual alleles difficult. V-gene and J-gene trimming of TCR beta chains was associated with a missense DCLRE1C variant in a later genetic analysis, and the association was replicated in an independent cohort. Some IMGT-functional V segments, including TRBV6-2 and TRBV6-3, could not be distinguished by the 87-base-pair reads and were therefore excluded. Most CMV-associated TCR beta chains appeared to be HLA-restricted in a later analysis, and the HLA associations seemed to be driven largely by CMV exposure. CMV serostatus was the only immune exposure information available for the cohort. Because HLA typing was unavailable for some donors at each locus, only the typed subset was used in association tests. A total of around 150 TCR beta chains were listed by the study as associated with cytomegalovirus. The cohort was sequenced for TCR beta chains only, and without alpha or paired-chain data the features that could be detected were limited. In both the original and validation cohorts, the classifier was reported to diagnose cytomegalovirus status with high specificity and sensitivity. Correlated functional status among segregating V segments might be attributable to linkage disequilibrium, but an unknown experimental factor could not be ruled out. In vitro tests confirmed that a few of the cytomegalovirus-associated TCR beta chains recognize cytomegalovirus antigens. The authors suggested that the approach could potentially be generalized to other disease states and immunological phenotypes. Specific HLA alleles were associated with 16,951 TCR beta sequences at a false discovery rate of 0.05 in a later analysis. Roughly uniform sequencing depth across donors was assumed in presence/absence analyses, although this assumption may not hold. In an earlier analysis of 587 of the donors, most TCR beta V segments were observed in productive rearrangements about 90% or about 30% of the time, broadly matching IMGT annotations. A further reported finding was that TCR beta sequences accurately predicted the HLA-A and HLA-B alleles for most subjects in the first cohort. A later analysis found that HLA-associated TCR beta chains were more clonally expanded and had lower generation probabilities than equally common non-associated chains. According to a later genetic analysis, donors in an Asian-associated ancestry cluster had fewer N-insertions in productive TCRs than the approximately 670-donor mean. In a later analysis, the rate of TCR association differed among HLA loci, with DRB1 alleles having the most associated TCRs and HLA-C alleles having the fewest. Most TCR sequences were observed very rarely across donors, whereas some public TCRs were present in many individuals.

Reading from cysteine to phenylalanine, the CDR3 counts 15 amino acids. The sequence is cut down to CDR3 DNA, 45 bases in frame from base 1. CDR1 SGHVS and CDR2 FQNEAQ were looked up in the germline V gene. V lost 2 bases and J lost 2 bases; the stretch between them is 12 bases long. A word on this clone: Its antigen is still unknown. No clone much larger than this one lies a single base away; base qualities are absent.

The cohort comprised several hundred healthy bone marrow donors. All cohort members were sampled while nominally healthy, although unrecorded immune exposures were likely present. The donor tested CMV seronegative, placing the donor among the roughly 400 seronegative members of the cohort. Every donor gave a peripheral blood sample, and the peripheral blood mononuclear cells from that sample were used for TCR beta sequencing. The Qiagen DNeasy Blood Extraction Kit was used to extract genomic DNA from the blood cell samples. Receptors were amplified or captured by the immunoSEQ multiplex PCR assay. For the multiplex PCR, a mixture combining 60 forward primers for TCR Vbeta segments and 13 reverse primers for TCR Jbeta segments was used. The CDR3 region of rearranged TCR beta genes was amplified from genomic DNA with a multiplex PCR assay. The Illumina HiSeq System was used to sequence the amplified TCR beta libraries as 87-base-pair reads. Per the source publication's procedure: A later analysis counted approximately 84 million unique TCR beta chains across the 666 repertoires, and roughly 11 million of these chains were shared by at least two donors. To remove PCR and sequencing errors, raw reads were error-corrected and collapsed into unique sequences using a nearest-neighbor algorithm that merged closely related sequences. CDR3 sequences were aligned to IMGT reference sequences to assign V, D and J gene segments. For a sequence to be retained, a match of at least six nucleotides to both a V gene segment and a J gene segment was required. Rearrangements were classified as productive when the CDR3 lacked stop codons and remained in frame with V and J, and all other rearrangements were classified as non-productive. Following IMGT convention, CDR3 was defined as the stretch from the second conserved V-encoded cysteine to the conserved J-encoded phenylalanine. In an earlier analysis of around 600 of the donors, sequences lacking an unambiguous match to a single V gene segment were excluded. In an earlier analysis of some 590 of the donors, a V segment was called functional when productive rearrangements were above 56.7%, and segregating when the standard deviation between donors exceeded 5%. To diagnose cytomegalovirus status from the catalog of TCR beta chain sequences, a statistical classification framework was built. A later analysis assigned V and J genes by comparing TCR nucleotide sequences with IMGT/GENE-DB human TR gene sequences. A later analysis assigned CDR3 sequences and most-parsimonious VDJ recombination scenarios with the TCRdist pipeline. In a later analysis, each TCR beta chain was defined by its CDR3 amino acid sequence together with its V-gene family, and reads lacking a unique V-gene family were excluded. To address suspected cross-contamination and a sequencing artifact, a later analysis removed roughly 580 highly shared, low-generation-probability nucleotide sequences. In a later analysis, a clonal expansion index was calculated for each public chain from normalized within-repertoire ranks of inferred template counts. In a later analysis, generation probabilities were computed using a VDJ recombination model fitted to out-of-frame rearrangements, and the results were checked against IGoR. In a later analysis, hypergeometric tests were used to score TCR-TCR, TCR-HLA and TCR-CMV co-occurrence, with a repertoire-size bias correction applied to TCR pairs. False discovery rates were estimated in a later analysis by permuting HLA or CMV assignments 20 times. In a later analysis, co-occurring TCRs were grouped using DBSCAN, and TCRdist sequence similarity was added for clustering within HLA-allele-positive subsets. Co-occurrence clustering excluded repertoires with fewer than 30,000 or more than 120,000 public chains, plus five with anomalous nucleotide sharing. TCRdb retrieved this table from immuneACCESS and kept in-frame rearrangements only. Not all clones are present; in checked studies, unresolved V genes account for under half, and no reason is known for the remainder. The V and J calls and clone size were taken over from that table, and D and trimming were inferred from the DNA. This sample is represented by 90,000 or so clones; around 79% of them were singletons. Of the sample, roughly 6% is held by the ten largest clones.

The rearrangement combines TRBV7-8 with TRBJ1-2; the D gene is perhaps TRBD1, from 5 matching bases. The origin of this receptor is a female donor in good health and CMV-seronegative. The specimen was PBMCs. CDR3 sequence: CASSLQGGINYGYTF. The nucleotides read TGTGCCAGCAGCTTACAGGGAGGTATAAACTATGGCTACACCTTC.